This T cell receptor (beta chain) was captured in a study of T cells in Graves' hyperthyroidism and ophthalmopathy. General study findings and limits: Most thyroid clonotypes expanded above 0.001 were also detected in blood.

Hyperthyroidism patients were newly diagnosed, had disease duration under 2 months, and were aged 18 to 65 years. Exclusion of a patient resulted from uncontrolled infection, other autoimmune disease, pregnancy or lactation. Together with thyroid ultrasound, orbital computed tomography, serum thyroxine and TRAb, clinical symptoms were used for diagnoses. RNA transcripts were the template for amplifying TCR beta CDR3 regions. A set of HTBI primers served as the primers for a first-round RT-PCR of the TCR CDR3. MiXCR, applied by TCRdb to the multiplex PCR reads, yields one record per CDR3 protein. Altogether 550,000 to 600,000 distinct CDR3 sequences are present, over 15% being singletons, with the ten largest covering more than 15%. This clonotype was counted a few times. Its antigen is not known. CDR1 and CDR2 from the germline V gene are DFQATT and SNEGSKA (reference sequence). The CDR3 runs to 17 residues. The V and J ends lost 5 bases and 5 bases, in that order; junction bases with no gene match: 16.

The chain has TRBV20-1 and TRBJ2-5, with 11 bases aligning to TRBD2. Sequencing was performed on blood. The source is a woman aged 18-35 years with Graves' hyperthyroidism. CDR3 in amino acids: CSARFIAGGPIFETQYF. Here the CDR3 DNA reads TGCAGTGCTCGGTTTATAGCGGGAGGGCCTATATTTGAGACCCAGTACTTC.